The entry below gives a single T cell receptor (beta chain) sequence along with its context. This entry belongs to a study of blood T cell repertoires in COVID-19. Study details: Samples representing acute and convalescent COVID-19 were sourced from the United States, Italy and Spain. T cells, B-cell-depleted T cells, or PBMCs provided the cDNA or gDNA that served as material.

V was shortened by 2 bases and J by 3 bases, with 15 bases between the two germline ends. This CDR3 is 15 amino acids long. Germline V gene data show CDR1 as SGHRS and CDR2 as YFSETQ. How the authors handled the data: Reference gene primer amplification yielded estimated nucleated cell counts. Clones were sequenced by immunoSEQ multiplex PCR, and TCRdb holds only the in-frame ones, with some missing. V, J and clone size were drawn from that table, and D and trimming were deduced from the DNA. Of around 50,000 clones detected, 77% appear once; the ten largest clones hold roughly a fifth. Sequences were obtained from peripheral blood. J is TRBJ2-7 and V is TRBV5-1, with D possibly matching TRBD2 (6 bases). The sequence was obtained from a human donor with active or convalescent COVID-19. The donor label of this sample is uncertain. In DNA form, the CDR3 reads TGCGCCAGCAGCTTCTCCCAGGGAGGTTACTACGAGCAGTACTTC. Protein sequence: CASSFSQGGYYEQYF. The whole variable domain, remainder taken from reference TRBV5-1 and TRBJ2-7, is KAGVTQTPRYLIKTRGQQVTLSCSPISGHRSVSWYQQTPGQGLQFLFEYFSETQRNKGNFPGRFSGRQFSNSRSEMNVSTLELGDSALYLCASSFSQGGYYEQYFGPGTRLTVT.